This T cell receptor (beta chain) derives from a study of naive and memory T cell subsets. A UMI-containing oligonucleotide was joined by 3' ligation to the TCR cDNA template. Adult healthy volunteers gave 2.5 ml peripheral blood for whole-blood RNA. Unsorted total RNA, roughly 1 to 1,100 ng, was DNase treated before reverse transcription. The CDR3 has 13 residues. Trimming shortened V by 7 bases and J by 7 bases, and 14 bases separated the two germline ends. The V gene's germline CDR1 is MNHEY and CDR2 SVGAGI. The sample holds a few counts of this clonotype. Four PCR rounds used nested alpha and beta constant region primers plus the SP2 primer. For blood and skin samples, reverse transcription used TCR alpha and beta constant primers. One entry per CDR3 protein results from TCRdb running MiXCR on the 5' RACE reads. The sample lists approximately 58,000 distinct CDR3 sequences; 5.5% to 8.5% were seen once.

The TCR was taken from a male donor in good health. This chain connects TRBV6-5 to TRBJ2-1; D ambiguous. This CDR3 is CASTTTGFNEQFF. Written as DNA, the CDR3 is TGTGCCAGCACCACGACTGGGTTTAATGAGCAGTTCTTC.